The clone carrying this T cell receptor (beta chain) was counted many times. Its antigen remains unidentified. The data stem from a study of neurological immune-mediated disorders. On the study more broadly: For the 35 or so multiple sclerosis patients, the disease was relapsing-remitting in about 30 and secondary progressive in 3.

It was by 5'RACE with 10-nucleotide random UMIs that the cDNA was made. Each CDR3 protein gets one entry after TCRdb re-called the 5' RACE reads with MiXCR. The table has tens of thousands of distinct CDR3 sequences, roughly 4.3% seen once. V shed 3 bases, J shed 5 bases, and the junction held 5 bases outside the gene matches. CDR1 SGHRS and CDR2 YFSETQ come from the germline V gene. CDR3 length: 14 residues. The study, taken as a whole, reports: There were no CDR3 amino acid sequences shared by expanded clones across subjects, a result suggesting private repertoires in all groups. Repertoires from 18 of 34 multiple sclerosis patients grouped phylogenetically into a related-CDR3 cluster, suggesting a possible signature.

This clonotype originated in a man in his thirties or forties with multiple sclerosis. Source material: PBMCs. The gene calls are TRBV5-1 and TRBJ2-5, with TRBD2 matching 9 bases. The CDR3, as DNA: TGCGCCAGCAGCTCGGGACTAGCTTGGGAGACCCAGTACTTC. Amino acids: CASSSGLAWETQYF.